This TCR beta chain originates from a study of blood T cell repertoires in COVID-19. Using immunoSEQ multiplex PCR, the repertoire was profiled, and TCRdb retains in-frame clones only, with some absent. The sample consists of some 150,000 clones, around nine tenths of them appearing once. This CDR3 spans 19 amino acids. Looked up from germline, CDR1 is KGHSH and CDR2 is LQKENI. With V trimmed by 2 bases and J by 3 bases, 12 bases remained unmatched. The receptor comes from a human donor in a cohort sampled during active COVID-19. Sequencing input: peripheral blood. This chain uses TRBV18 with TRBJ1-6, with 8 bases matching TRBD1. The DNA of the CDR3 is TGTGCCAGCTCACCAAGGGTGGGCCAGGGGGCTGGCTATAATTCACCCCTCCACTTT. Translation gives CASSPRVGQGAGYNSPLHF.